One and the same sample provided the 10 T cell receptor beta chains below, sequenced in a study of shared T cell receptors in the human thymus. TCRdb keeps only in-frame clones here, not all; method: immunoSEQ multiplex PCR. The sample yields some 760,000 clones, roughly 85% seen once. Another study also made use of these data, one on human thymus T cells.

Sequencing input: thymocytes. These receptors came from a girl under three years old with a congenital heart defect.

The rearrangement joins TRBV4-1 to TRBJ2-1; D possibly corresponds to TRBD2 (5 bases). Between the trimmed V and J ends, which lost 4 bases and 2 bases, there was a span of 15 bases. CDR1 is MGHRA and CDR2 is YSYEKL in the germline V gene. CDR3 size: 16 residues. The CDR3 nucleotides are TGCGCCAGCAGCCCCCAGGCGAGGGTGCCCTACAATGAGCAGTTCTTC. Protein product: CASSPQARVPYNEQFF.

V and J are TRBV7-6 and TRBJ2-5, with D perhaps TRBD2 (5 bases). V lost 5 bases and J lost 5, with 18 bases in between. This CDR3 region has 15 residues. Germline V gene data show CDR1 as SGHVS and CDR2 as FNYEAQ. The CDR3 is CASSHEATTAETQYF. CDR3 bases: TGTGCCAGCAGCCACGAAGCGACTACTGCGGAGACCCAGTACTTC.

The chain links TRBV18 to TRBJ1-1; 7 nucleotides line up with TRBD1. Losses at the gene ends were 4 bases for V and 1 base for J; bases not matched to a gene: 6. From germline, CDR1 is KGHSH and CDR2 LQKENI. The CDR3 totals 15 residues. Here the CDR3 DNA reads TGTGCCAGCTCACGACAGGGAGGTCGGAACACTGAAGCTTTCTTT. It translates to CASSRQGGRNTEAFF.

The genes are TRBV27 and TRBJ2-7; D not resolved. The CDR3 length is 15 residues. V lost 5 bases and J lost 0, with 14 bases in between. Germline V CDR1 and CDR2: MNHEY, SMNVEV (reference sequence). CDR3 amino acids: CASSPRQRSSYEQYF. The CDR3 bases are TGTGCCAGCAGTCCTCGTCAGAGGAGCTCCTACGAGCAGTACTTC.

This rearrangement joins TRBV9 to TRBJ1-2, with TRBD1 as a possible D gene (6 bases). V was shortened by 4 bases and J by 0 bases, with 19 bases between the two germline ends. CDR1 is SGDLS and CDR2 is YYNGEE in the germline V gene. This CDR3 spans 17 amino acids. CDR3 in amino acids: CASSLRGGPQSNYGYTF. DNA of the CDR3: TGTGCCAGCAGCCTTAGGGGGGGCCCACAGTCTAACTATGGCTACACCTTC.

The chain employs TRBV25-1 and TRBJ2-7, with unresolved D. The V gene lost 5 bases and the J gene lost 3 bases, with 11 bases spanning the gap. Germline-derived CDR1 and CDR2 are MGHDK and SYGVNS. The CDR3 extends over 13 amino acids. This CDR3 is CASSPRRVYEQYF. CDR3 nucleotide sequence: TGTGCCAGCAGTCCACGTCGGGTCTACGAGCAGTACTTC.

CDR3 in DNA: TGTGCCAGCAGCTTAACGGGAGCTCCTGAGTCCGGGGAGCTGTTTTTT. Translating it yields CASSLTGAPESGELFF. V is TRBV7-3 and J is TRBJ2-2, with a weak D call TRBD2 (5 bases). CDR3 length: 16 amino acids. V lost 0 bases and J lost 6, with 14 bases in between. The germline CDR1 and CDR2 sequences are SGHTA and FQGTGA.

V gene TRBV11-2 combines with J gene TRBJ1-6, with 7 bases aligning to TRBD1. V lost 7 bases and J lost 5; bases outside the gene matches: 5. The germline V gene has CDR1 SGHAT and CDR2 FQNNGV. The CDR3 loop spans 14 amino acids. The DNA for the CDR3 is TGTGCCAGCAAAAAGGGGGCGAATAATTCACCCCTCCACTTT. Protein sequence: CASKKGANNSPLHF.

The gene calls are TRBV9 and TRBJ2-2, with 11 positions matching TRBD1. Germline-derived CDR1 and CDR2 are SGDLS and YYNGEE. CDR3 length: 17 residues. V trimming: 6 bases; J trimming: 3 bases; junction bases outside the gene matches: 10. The CDR3 sequence: CASTGTGGFSHTGELFF. In DNA form, the CDR3 reads TGTGCCAGCACCGGGACAGGGGGATTTAGTCACACCGGGGAGCTGTTTTTT.

Only a few counts were recorded for this clone. The chain has TRBV7-9 and TRBJ2-2, with unresolved D. The CDR3 sequence is 14 residues long. Trimming cost V 7 bases and J 2 bases, with 11 bases left between them. CDR1 SEHNR and CDR2 FQNEAQ come from the germline V gene (reference sequence). The CDR3 DNA sequence: TGTGCCAGCACCCCCGGTCCTAACACCGGGGAGCTGTTTTTT. The encoded protein is CASTPGPNTGELFF.